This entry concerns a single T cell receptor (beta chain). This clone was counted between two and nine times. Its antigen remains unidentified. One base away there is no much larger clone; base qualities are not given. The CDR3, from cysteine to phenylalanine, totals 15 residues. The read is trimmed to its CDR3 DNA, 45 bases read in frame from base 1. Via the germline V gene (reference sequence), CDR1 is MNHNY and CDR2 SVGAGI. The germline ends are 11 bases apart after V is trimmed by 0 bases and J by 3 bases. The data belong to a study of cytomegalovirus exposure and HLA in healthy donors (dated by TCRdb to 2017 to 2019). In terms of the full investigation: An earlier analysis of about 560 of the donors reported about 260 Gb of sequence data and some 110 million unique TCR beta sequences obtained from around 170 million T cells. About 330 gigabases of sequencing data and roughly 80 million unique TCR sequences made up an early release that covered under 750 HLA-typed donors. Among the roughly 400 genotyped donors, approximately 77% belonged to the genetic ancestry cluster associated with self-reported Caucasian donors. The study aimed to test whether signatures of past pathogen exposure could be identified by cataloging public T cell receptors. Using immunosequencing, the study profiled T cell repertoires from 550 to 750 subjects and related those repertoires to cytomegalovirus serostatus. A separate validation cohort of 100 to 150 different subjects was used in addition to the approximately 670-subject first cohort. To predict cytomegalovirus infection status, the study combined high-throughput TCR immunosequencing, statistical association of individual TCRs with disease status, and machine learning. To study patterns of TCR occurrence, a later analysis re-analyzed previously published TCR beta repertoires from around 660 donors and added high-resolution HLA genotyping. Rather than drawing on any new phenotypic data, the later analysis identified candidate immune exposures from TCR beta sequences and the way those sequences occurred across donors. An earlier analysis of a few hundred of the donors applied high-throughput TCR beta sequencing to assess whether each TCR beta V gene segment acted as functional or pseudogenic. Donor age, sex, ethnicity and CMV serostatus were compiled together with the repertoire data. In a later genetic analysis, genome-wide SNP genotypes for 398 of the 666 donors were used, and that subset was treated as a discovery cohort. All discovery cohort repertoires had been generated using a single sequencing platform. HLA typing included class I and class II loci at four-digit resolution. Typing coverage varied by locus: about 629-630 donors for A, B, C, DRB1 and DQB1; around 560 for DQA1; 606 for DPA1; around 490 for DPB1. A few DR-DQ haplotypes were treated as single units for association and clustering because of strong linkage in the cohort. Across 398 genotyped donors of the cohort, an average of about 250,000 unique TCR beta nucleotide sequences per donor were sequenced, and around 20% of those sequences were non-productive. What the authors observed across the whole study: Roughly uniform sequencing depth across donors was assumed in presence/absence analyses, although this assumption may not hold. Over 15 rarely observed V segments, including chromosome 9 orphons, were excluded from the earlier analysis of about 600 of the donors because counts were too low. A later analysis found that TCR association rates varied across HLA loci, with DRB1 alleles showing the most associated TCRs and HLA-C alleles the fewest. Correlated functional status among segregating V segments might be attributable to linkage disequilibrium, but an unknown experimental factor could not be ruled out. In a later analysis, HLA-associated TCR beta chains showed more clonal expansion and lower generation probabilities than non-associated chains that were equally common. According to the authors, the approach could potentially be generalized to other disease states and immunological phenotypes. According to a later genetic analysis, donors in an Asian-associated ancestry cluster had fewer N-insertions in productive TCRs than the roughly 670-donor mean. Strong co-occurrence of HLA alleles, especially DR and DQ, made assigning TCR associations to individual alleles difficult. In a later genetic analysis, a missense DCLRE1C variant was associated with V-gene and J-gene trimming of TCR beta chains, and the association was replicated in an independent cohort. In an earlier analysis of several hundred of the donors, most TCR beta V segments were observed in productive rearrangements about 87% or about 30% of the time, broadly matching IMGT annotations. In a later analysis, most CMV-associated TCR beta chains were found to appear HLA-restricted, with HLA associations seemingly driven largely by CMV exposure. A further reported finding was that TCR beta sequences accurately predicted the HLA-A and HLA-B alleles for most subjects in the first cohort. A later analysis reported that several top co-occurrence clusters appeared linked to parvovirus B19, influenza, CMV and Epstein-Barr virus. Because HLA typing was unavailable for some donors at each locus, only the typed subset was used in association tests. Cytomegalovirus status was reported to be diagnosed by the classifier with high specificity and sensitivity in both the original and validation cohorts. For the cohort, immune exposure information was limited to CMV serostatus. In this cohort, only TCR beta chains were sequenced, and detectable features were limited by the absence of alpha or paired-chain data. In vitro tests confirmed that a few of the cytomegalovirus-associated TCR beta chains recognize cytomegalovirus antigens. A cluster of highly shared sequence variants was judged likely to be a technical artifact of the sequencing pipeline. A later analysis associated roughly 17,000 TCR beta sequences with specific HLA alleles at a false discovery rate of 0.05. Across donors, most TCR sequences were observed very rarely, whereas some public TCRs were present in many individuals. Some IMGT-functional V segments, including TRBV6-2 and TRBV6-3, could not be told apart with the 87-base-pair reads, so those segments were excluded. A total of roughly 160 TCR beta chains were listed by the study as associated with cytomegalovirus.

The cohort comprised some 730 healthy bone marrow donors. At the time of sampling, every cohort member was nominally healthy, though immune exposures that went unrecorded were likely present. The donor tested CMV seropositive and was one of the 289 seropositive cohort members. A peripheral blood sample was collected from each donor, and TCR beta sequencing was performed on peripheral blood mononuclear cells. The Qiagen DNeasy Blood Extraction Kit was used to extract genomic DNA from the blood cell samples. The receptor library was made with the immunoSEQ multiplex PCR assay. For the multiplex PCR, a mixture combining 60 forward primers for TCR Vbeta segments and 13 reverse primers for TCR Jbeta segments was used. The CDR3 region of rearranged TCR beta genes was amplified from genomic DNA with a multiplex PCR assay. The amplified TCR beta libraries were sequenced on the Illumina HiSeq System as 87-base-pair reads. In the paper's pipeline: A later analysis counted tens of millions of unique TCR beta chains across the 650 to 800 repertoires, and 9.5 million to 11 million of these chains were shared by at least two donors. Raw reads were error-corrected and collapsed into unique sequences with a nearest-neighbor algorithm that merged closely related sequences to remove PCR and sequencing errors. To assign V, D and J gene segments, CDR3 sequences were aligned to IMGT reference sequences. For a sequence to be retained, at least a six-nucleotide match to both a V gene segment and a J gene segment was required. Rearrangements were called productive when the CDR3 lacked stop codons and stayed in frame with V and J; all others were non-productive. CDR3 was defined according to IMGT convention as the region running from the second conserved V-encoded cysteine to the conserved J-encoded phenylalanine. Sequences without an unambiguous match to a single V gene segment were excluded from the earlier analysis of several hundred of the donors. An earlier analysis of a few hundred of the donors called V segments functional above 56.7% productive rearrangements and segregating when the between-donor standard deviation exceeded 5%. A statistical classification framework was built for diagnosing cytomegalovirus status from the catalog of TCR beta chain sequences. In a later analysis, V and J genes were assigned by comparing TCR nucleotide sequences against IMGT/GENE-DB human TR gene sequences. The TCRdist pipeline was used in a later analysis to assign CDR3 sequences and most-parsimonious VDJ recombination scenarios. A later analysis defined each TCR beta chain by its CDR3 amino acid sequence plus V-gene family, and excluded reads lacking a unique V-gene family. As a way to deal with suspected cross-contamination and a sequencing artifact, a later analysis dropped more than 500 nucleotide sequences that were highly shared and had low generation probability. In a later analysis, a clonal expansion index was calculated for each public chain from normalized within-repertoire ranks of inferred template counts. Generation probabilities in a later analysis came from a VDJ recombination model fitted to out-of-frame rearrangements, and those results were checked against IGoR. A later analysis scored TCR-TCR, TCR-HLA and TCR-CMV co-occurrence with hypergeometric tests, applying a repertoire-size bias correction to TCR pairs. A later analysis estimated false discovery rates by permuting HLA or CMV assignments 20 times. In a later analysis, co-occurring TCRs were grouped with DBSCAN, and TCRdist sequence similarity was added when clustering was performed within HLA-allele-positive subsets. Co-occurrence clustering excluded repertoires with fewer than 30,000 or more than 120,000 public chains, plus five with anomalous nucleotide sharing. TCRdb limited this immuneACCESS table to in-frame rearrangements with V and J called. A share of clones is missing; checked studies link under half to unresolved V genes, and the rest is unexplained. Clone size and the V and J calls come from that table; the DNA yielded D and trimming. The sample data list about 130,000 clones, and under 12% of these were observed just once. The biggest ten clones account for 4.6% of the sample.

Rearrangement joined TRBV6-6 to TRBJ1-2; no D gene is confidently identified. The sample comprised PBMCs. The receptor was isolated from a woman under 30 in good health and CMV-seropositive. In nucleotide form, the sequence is TGTGCCAGCAGTTACTCGAGGTCAAGTGACTATGGCTACACCTTC. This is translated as CASSYSRSSDYGYTF.